Within the sample, the clone carrying this TCR beta chain is medium-sized. Its antigen is unknown. The data were obtained in a study of spatial heterogeneity in lung cancer. TCRdb reanalysed the 5' RACE reads using MiXCR and keeps one entry per CDR3 protein. The sample yields 5,000 to 7,000 distinct CDR3 sequences, roughly a tenth seen once. The time point denotes: sample taken at primary tumor resection. Without sorting, whole RNA was sequenced from tumor, nontumor lung or frozen PBMC. Whole-study results and caveats: Higher tumor mutation counts went along with higher counts of expanded intratumoral alpha and beta TCRs.

Germline CDR1 is DFQATT and CDR2 is SNEGSKA (reference sequence). The CDR3 runs 12 residues. The ends were cut back, 3 bases at V and 9 bases at J, with 12 bases in the middle. The V gene is TRBV20-1, the J gene TRBJ1-5; D uncertain. The receptor was isolated from a female donor with early-stage non-small cell lung cancer. Material: lung tumor tissue, obtained at surgery. The chain's CDR3 is CSARDPRGPQHF. The CDR3, as DNA: TGCAGTGCTAGGGACCCCCGGGGGCCCCAGCATTTT.